A single sample is the source of the 26 T cell receptor beta chains below, sequenced in a study of T cells in Graves' hyperthyroidism and ophthalmopathy. Amplified TCR beta CDR3 regions derived from RNA transcripts. First-round RT-PCR of the TCR CDR3 relied on the HTBI primer set. Each CDR3 protein is one row after TCRdb ran MiXCR on the multiplex PCR reads. The sample contains 700,000 or so distinct CDR3 sequences, around 13% of which appear only once. Material for sequencing was blood. The receptors originated from a woman between 45 and 65 years old with Graves' ophthalmopathy.

This clonotype was detected only a few times. The V and J genes are TRBV6-2 or TRBV6-3 and TRBJ2-1; no reliable D call. Trimming removed 7 bases at V and 0 bases at J, with 10 bases between. The CDR3 contains 14 residues. The germline gives CDR1 MNHEY, CDR2 SVGEGT. This CDR3 is CASKRDHSYNEQFF. DNA for the CDR3: TGTGCCAGCAAGAGAGATCACTCCTACAATGAGCAGTTCTTC.

The table lists this clonotype with many counts. The chain carries TRBV20-1 and TRBJ2-1, with 11 bases matching TRBD2. The CDR3 runs to 15 residues. The ends lost 2 bases at V and 3 bases at J; junction bases unmatched: 3. Germline V gives CDR1 DFQATT, CDR2 SNEGSKA (reference sequence). The chain's CDR3 is CSARTGLAVYNEQFF. CDR3 bases: TGCAGTGCTAGAACGGGACTAGCGGTCTACAATGAGCAGTTCTTC.

V and J are TRBV7-8 and TRBJ2-2, with 9 bases identical to TRBD1. The V segment lost 5 bases and the J segment 6 bases; nucleotides outside the gene matches: 7. Germline CDR1 is SGHVS and CDR2 is FQNEAQ. This CDR3 contains 15 residues. The CDR3 reads CASSPGQGIAGELFF. The CDR3 DNA reads as TGTGCCAGCAGCCCGGGACAGGGCATTGCCGGGGAGCTGTTTTTT. Variable domain in full (rest from reference TRBV7-8 and TRBJ2-2): GAGVSQSPRYKVAKRGQDVALRCDPISGHVSLFWYQQALGQGPEFLTYFQNEAQLDKSGLPSDRFFAERPEGSVSTLKIQRTQQEDSAVYLCASSPGQGIAGELFFGEGSRLTVL.

In regard to this clonotype: Possible read error: a much larger clone is one base away. V is TRBV27 and J is TRBJ1-2; D is possibly TRBD1 (5 bases). V was pared by 7 bases and J by 5 bases, with 17 bases between. The CDR3 is 14 amino acids. Germline-derived CDR1 and CDR2 are MNHEY and SMNVEV (reference sequence). The CDR3 spells CASTSGEGRYGYTF. In DNA, the CDR3 is TGTGCCAGCACCTCGGGGGAGGGCAGGTATGGCTACACCTTC.

This clonotype was counted at least ten times. For the CDR3, the DNA is TGTGCCAGCAGTTCAAAAGGGGGATCTAGCAATCAGCCCCAGCATTTT. Translation gives CASSSKGGSSNQPQHF. J is TRBJ1-5 and V is TRBV3-1, with D maybe TRBD1 (6 bases). Between the trimmed V and J ends, which lost 6 bases and 0 bases, there was a span of 15 bases. Looked up from germline, CDR1 is LGHDT and CDR2 is YNNKEL (reference sequence). CDR3 size: 16 residues. Full variable domain (outside the CDR3, taken from reference TRBV3-1 and TRBJ1-5): DTAVSQTPKYLVTQMGNDKSIKCEQNLGHDTMYWYKQDSKKFLKIMFSYNNKELIINETVPNRFSPKSPDKAHLNLHINSLELGDSAVYFCASSSKGGSSNQPQHFGDGTRLSIL.

This chain connects TRBV6-5 to TRBJ2-7; 11 nucleotides line up with TRBD1. This CDR3 comprises 16 residues. CDR1 is MNHEY, CDR2 SVGAGI, per germline. V was clipped by 0 bases and J by 3 bases; unmatched bases: 4. This CDR3 is CASSYSGTGGDYEQYF. Written as DNA, the CDR3 is TGTGCCAGCAGTTACTCTGGGACAGGGGGTGACTACGAGCAGTACTTC.

This clonotype showed up many times. The chain couples TRBV28 to TRBJ2-7; D not certain. The germline gives CDR1 MDHEN, CDR2 SYDVKM. The CDR3 length is 14 residues. The V and J ends lost 6 bases and 2 bases respectively, with 14 bases between them. Here the CDR3 reads CASSIPNGAYEQYF. The CDR3 coding sequence is TGTGCCAGCAGCATACCTAACGGAGCCTACGAGCAGTACTTC.

A word on this clonotype: A much more abundant neighbour one base away suggests this may be a read error. The chain couples TRBV10-3 to TRBJ2-7; TRBD2 aligns across 12 bases. CDR3 size: 14 residues. CDR1 and CDR2 (germline): ENHRY, SYGVKD. CDR3 sequence (DNA): TGTGCCATCAGTGGGACTAGCGGGAACTACGAGCGGTACTTC. This codes for CAISGTSGNYERYF.

This clonotype was counted at least ten times. This rearrangement joins TRBV5-1 to TRBJ1-1, with D possibly TRBD1 on 5 matching bases. The CDR3 loop spans 13 amino acids. Trimming removed 4 bases at V and 1 base at J, with 8 bases between. Germline-derived CDR1 and CDR2 are SGHRS and YFSETQ. CDR3 amino acids: CASSGGTNTEAFF. CDR3 in DNA: TGCGCCAGCAGCGGCGGGACGAACACTGAAGCTTTCTTT. The full variable domain, rest sourced from reference TRBV5-1 and TRBJ1-1, is KAGVTQTPRYLIKTRGQQVTLSCSPISGHRSVSWYQQTPGQGLQFLFEYFSETQRNKGNFPGRFSGRQFSNSRSEMNVSTLELGDSALYLCASSGGTNTEAFFGQGTRLTVV.

In its sample, this clonotype was seen a few times. The chain combines TRBV29-1 with TRBJ1-1; D remains ambiguous. The germline V and J ends were trimmed by 7 bases and 1 base, with 22 bases remaining between them. The germline CDR1 and CDR2 sequences are SQVTM and ANQGSEA. The CDR3 length is 16 residues. The CDR3 nucleotides read TGCAGCGCTGCCCGGATGGGATATTCAAGGAACACTGAAGCTTTCTTT. This codes for CSAARMGYSRNTEAFF.

Ten or more counts support this clonotype. The chain has TRBV7-2 and TRBJ2-3; maybe TRBD1 (5 bases). CDR3 length equals 15 residues. Germline V CDR1 and CDR2: SGHTA, FQGNSA. V dropped 4 bases and J dropped 2 bases, with 13 bases sitting between them. CDR3 in amino acids: CASSSDIVLTDTQYF. The CDR3 nucleotides are TGTGCCAGCAGCTCGGACATCGTGCTCACAGATACGCAGTATTTT.

In this sample, this clonotype turned up many times. The chain couples TRBV20-1 to TRBJ2-7; TRBD2 matches at 10 bases. Unmatched junction bases numbered 17, after V lost 3 bases and J lost 3 bases. The CDR3 length is 18 residues. Germline CDR1 and CDR2: DFQATT and SNEGSKA (reference sequence). The CDR3 DNA is TGCAGTGCTAGCAACACACTTCTAGCGGGAGTACAACGCTACGAGCAGTACTTC. Its protein product is CSASNTLLAGVQRYEQYF.

Only a few counts were recorded for this clonotype. V and J are TRBV4-1 and TRBJ2-1, with TRBD1 as a possible D gene (5 bases). This CDR3 is built from 15 residues. Between the trimmed V and J ends, which lost 0 bases and 12 bases, there was a span of 18 bases. Germline assignment: CDR1 MGHRA and CDR2 YSYEKL. Here the CDR3 DNA reads TGCGCCAGCAGCCAAGATCCCCCAGCAGGGAAGGTGCAGTTCTTC. It yields the protein CASSQDPPAGKVQFF.

On this clonotype itself: One base away lies a much larger clone, so this may be a sequencing read error. This chain uses TRBV12-3 or TRBV12-4 with TRBJ1-2, with a possible D match to TRBD1 (5 bases). The germline V and J ends were trimmed by 2 bases and 7 bases, with 11 bases remaining between them. This CDR3 is 13 amino acids long. The CDR3 spells CASSLRGEPGYTF. The CDR3 region has the DNA TGTGCCAGCAGTTTAAGGGGAGAACCTGGCTACACCTTC.

This chain joins TRBV20-1 and TRBJ2-1; 10 nucleotides match TRBD2. CDR1 is DFQATT and CDR2 is SNEGSKA in the germline V gene (reference sequence). The ends lost 1 base at V and 5 bases at J; junction bases unmatched: 2. CDR3 length: 14 residues. CDR3 sequence (DNA): TGCAGTGCTAGAGGGACTAGCGGAGACAATGAGCAGTTCTTC. The encoded protein is CSARGTSGDNEQFF.

This chain connects TRBV4-2 to TRBJ2-1, with D unclear. The CDR3 has 15 amino acids. The germline V and J ends were trimmed by 0 bases and 10 bases, with 16 bases remaining between them. CDR1 and CDR2 (germline): LGHNA, YNFKEQ. CDR3 amino acids: CASSQERHVQSEQFF. CDR3 nucleotides: TGTGCCAGCAGCCAAGAACGCCACGTCCAATCCGAGCAGTTCTTC.

This clonotype was observed a handful of times. The chain combines TRBV29-1 with TRBJ2-5; 10 nucleotides match TRBD1. V shed 6 bases and J 4 bases; nucleotides not matched to a gene: 8. The germline gives CDR1 SQVTM, CDR2 ANQGSEA. There are 14 residues in the CDR3. The DNA of the CDR3 is TGCAGCGTAGTTGGGACAGGGGTCTTAGAGACCCAGTACTTC. This encodes CSVVGTGVLETQYF.

The rearrangement uses TRBV29-1 and TRBJ2-1, with D possibly TRBD2 on 6 matching bases. The CDR3 has 15 amino acids. The germline V gene has CDR1 SQVTM and CDR2 ANQGSEA. Trimming took 7 bases from V and 12 from J, leaving 28 bases between them. The chain's CDR3 is CSAKSGYVSADAQFF. The CDR3 coding sequence is TGCAGCGCCAAAAGCGGGTATGTCTCAGCGGATGCGCAGTTCTTC.

This clonotype was found once. This chain connects TRBV6-2 or TRBV6-3 to TRBJ2-6; D possibly corresponds to TRBD2 (7 bases). The CDR3 covers 16 residues. Germline V lookup: CDR1 MNHEY, CDR2 SVGEGT. Trimming pared 5 bases from V and 5 bases from J, leaving 16 bases between. CDR3 sequence (DNA): TGTGCCAGCAGTACGGGGGGCAGCTGGAGGGCCAACGTCCTGACTTTC. It specifies CASSTGGSWRANVLTF.

The chain uses TRBV4-3 and TRBJ2-1, with D uncertain. The CDR3 length is 15 residues. Trimming pared 2 bases from V and 0 bases from J, leaving 8 bases between. In germline, CDR1 is LGHNA, CDR2 YSLEER. The CDR3 coding sequence is TGCGCCAGCAGCCAATCTCGGAGCTCCTACAATGAGCAGTTCTTC. Translating gives CASSQSRSSYNEQFF.

This clonotype has a count of ten or more. The chain uses TRBV7-2 and TRBJ2-7, with 9 bases that match TRBD2. The V gene's germline CDR1 is SGHTA and CDR2 FQGNSA. CDR3 length: 15 residues. J was trimmed by 2 bases and V by 2 bases; bases with no gene match: 4. CDR3 amino acids: CASSLSAGGAYEQYF. DNA of the CDR3: TGTGCCAGCAGCTTAAGTGCGGGAGGGGCCTACGAGCAGTACTTC.

The chain carries TRBV19 and TRBJ2-7; TRBD2 agrees at 7 bases. CDR1 and CDR2 (germline): LNHDA, SQIVND (reference sequence). The length of the CDR3 is 17 residues. V gave up 1 base and J gave up 6 bases; unmatched junction bases: 15. CDR3 bases: TGTGCCAGTAGTATAGGTGGGGTTCGGGCGGGAGCTTTCGAGCAGTACTTC. Its protein product is CASSIGGVRAGAFEQYF.

The chain has TRBV5-4 and TRBJ1-6; D remains ambiguous. The CDR3 is made up of 14 amino acids. V lost 2 bases to trimming and J lost 7 bases, with 10 bases between them. Germline CDR1 reads SGHNT; CDR2 reads YYREEE (reference sequence). CDR3 coding DNA: TGTGCCAGCAGCTTAAAGTTACCCAATTCACCCCTCCACTTT. This gives the protein CASSLKLPNSPLHF.

The V and J genes are TRBV6-2 or TRBV6-3 and TRBJ2-4; D is unresolved. The CDR3 covers 18 residues. V lost 6 bases and J lost 0, with 21 bases in between. Germline CDR1 MNHEY, CDR2 SVGEGT. The CDR3 DNA is TGTGCCAGCAGCCGCCTTTGGGATGGCACCTTAGCCAAAAACATTCAGTACTTC. This translates into CASSRLWDGTLAKNIQYF.

The chain combines TRBV3-1 with TRBJ2-1; 7 bases agree with TRBD2. The CDR3 has 14 residues. Trimming removed 3 bases from V and 2 bases from J; junction bases left unmatched: 1. Germline V lookup: CDR1 LGHDT, CDR2 YNNKEL (reference sequence). The CDR3 DNA reads TGTGCCAGCAGCCATGGGAGGGCCTACAATGAGCAGTTCTTC. Its translation: CASSHGRAYNEQFF.

A few counts support this clonotype. V and J are TRBV5-1 and TRBJ2-7, with 12 bases that match TRBD2. CDR3 length equals 17 residues. The V gene end was trimmed by 0 bases and the J gene end by 4 bases; junction bases not matched to a gene: 8. CDR1 and CDR2 (germline): SGHRS, YFSETQ. CDR3 loop: CASSLASTSGSPYEQYF. The CDR3 DNA follows: TGCGCCAGCAGCTTGGCCTCGACTAGCGGGAGTCCTTACGAGCAGTACTTC.